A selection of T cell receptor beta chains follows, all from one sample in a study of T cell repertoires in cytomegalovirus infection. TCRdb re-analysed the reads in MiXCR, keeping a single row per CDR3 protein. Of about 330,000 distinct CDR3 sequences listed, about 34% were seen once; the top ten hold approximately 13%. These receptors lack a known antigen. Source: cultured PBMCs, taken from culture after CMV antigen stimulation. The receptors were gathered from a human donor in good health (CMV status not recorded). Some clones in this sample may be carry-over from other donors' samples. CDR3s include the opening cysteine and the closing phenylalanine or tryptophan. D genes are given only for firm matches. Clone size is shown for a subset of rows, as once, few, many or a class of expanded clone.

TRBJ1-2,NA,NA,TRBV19,CASRAGTGYTF,TGTGCCAGTAGGGCAGGGACTGGCTACACCTTC
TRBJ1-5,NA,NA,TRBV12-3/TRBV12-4,CASSSRTDNQPQHF,TGTGCCAGCAGCTCCAGGACAGACAATCAGCCCCAGCATTTT
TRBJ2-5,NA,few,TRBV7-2,CASSFVGSQETQYF,TGTGCCAGCAGCTTTGTTGGGAGCCAAGAGACCCAGTACTTC
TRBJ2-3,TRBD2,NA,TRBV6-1,CASRISGTGTDTQYF,TGTGCCAGCAGGATTAGCGGGACTGGCACAGATACGCAGTATTTT
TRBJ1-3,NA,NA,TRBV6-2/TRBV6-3,CASSSRLSGNTIYF,TGTGCCAGCAGTTCCCGGCTCTCTGGAAACACCATATATTTT
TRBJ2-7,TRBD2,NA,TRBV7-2,CASSPTGLAGAHEQYF,TGTGCCAGCAGCCCCACGGGACTAGCGGGAGCCCACGAGCAGTACTTC
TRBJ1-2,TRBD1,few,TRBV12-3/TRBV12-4,CASRGQGASGYTF,TGTGCCAGCAGGGGACAGGGGGCGTCTGGCTACACCTTC
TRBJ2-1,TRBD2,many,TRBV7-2,CASSSNNYRLARSSYNEQFF,TGTGCCAGCAGCTCCAACAACTACAGACTAGCGAGAAGCTCCTACAATGAGCAGTTCTTC
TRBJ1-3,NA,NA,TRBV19,CASSAAGDGNTIYF,TGTGCCAGTAGTGCGGCGGGGGACGGAAACACCATATATTTT
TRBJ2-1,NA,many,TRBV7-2,CASSLALSGATAVHEQFF,TGTGCCAGCAGCTTAGCTCTGTCAGGGGCAACGGCTGTCCATGAGCAGTTCTTC
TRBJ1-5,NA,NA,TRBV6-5,CASSYTDSNQPQHF,TGTGCCAGCAGTTACACGGATAGCAATCAGCCCCAGCATTTT
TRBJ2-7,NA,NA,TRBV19,CASSDRLPNEQYF,TGTGCCAGTAGCGACAGGCTGCCGAACGAGCAGTACTTC
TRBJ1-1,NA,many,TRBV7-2,CASSFTDGPNTEAFF,TGTGCCAGCAGCTTTACGGACGGACCGAACACTGAAGCTTTCTTT
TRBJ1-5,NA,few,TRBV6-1,CASSSEDIYQPQHF,TGTGCCAGCAGTTCCGAGGACATCTATCAGCCCCAGCATTTT
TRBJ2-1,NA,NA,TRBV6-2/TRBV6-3,CAGTGQYNDEQFF,TGTGCCGGGACCGGACAGTACAATGACGAGCAGTTCTTC
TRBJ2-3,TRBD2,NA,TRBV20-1,CSARDPASGRGDTQYF,TGCAGTGCTAGAGATCCGGCTAGCGGGAGAGGAGATACGCAGTATTTT
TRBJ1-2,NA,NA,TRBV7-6,CASSARDLRGYTF,TGTGCCAGCAGCGCGCGGGACCTCCGGGGCTACACCTTC
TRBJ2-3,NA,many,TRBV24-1,CATTSTSTDTQYF,TGTGCCACCACCTCGACTAGCACAGATACGCAGTATTTT
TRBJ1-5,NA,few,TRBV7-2,CASSLVRSNQPQHF,TGTGCCAGCAGCTTAGTCCGTAGCAATCAGCCCCAGCATTTT
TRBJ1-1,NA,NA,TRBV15,CATAPPGTQNTEAFF,TGTGCCACCGCTCCACCGGGGACTCAAAACACTGAAGCTTTCTTT
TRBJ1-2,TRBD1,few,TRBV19,CASSSFPGTANYGYTF,TGTGCCAGTAGTTCTTTCCCCGGGACAGCCAACTATGGCTACACCTTC
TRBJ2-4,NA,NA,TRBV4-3,CASSQDPGYKNIQYF,TGCGCCAGCAGCCAAGACCCAGGGTACAAAAACATTCAGTACTTC
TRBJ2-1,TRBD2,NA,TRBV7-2,CASRLAGGNNEQFF,TGTGCCAGCAGACTAGCGGGAGGTAACAATGAGCAGTTCTTC
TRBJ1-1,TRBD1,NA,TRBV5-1,CASSSAGGGTEAFF,TGCGCCAGCAGCTCTGCAGGGGGCGGCACTGAAGCTTTCTTT
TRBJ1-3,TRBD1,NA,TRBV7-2,CASRSGTGRNTIYF,TGTGCCAGCAGATCCGGGACAGGGAGAAACACCATATATTTT
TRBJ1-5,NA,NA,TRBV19,CASSIGARINQPQHF,TGTGCCAGTAGTATCGGGGCCAGAATCAATCAGCCCCAGCATTTT
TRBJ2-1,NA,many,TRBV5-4,CASSLGESSYNEQFF,TGTGCCAGCAGCTTGGGAGAATCCTCCTACAATGAGCAGTTCTTC
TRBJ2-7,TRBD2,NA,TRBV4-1,CASSQPLAGYYEQYF,TGCGCCAGCAGCCAACCCCTAGCGGGGTACTACGAGCAGTACTTC
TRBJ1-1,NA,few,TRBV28,CASSLSRAEAFF,TGTGCCAGCAGTTTAAGTAGGGCTGAAGCTTTCTTT
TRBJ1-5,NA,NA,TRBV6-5,CASGGYQPQHF,TGTGCCAGCGGTGGTTATCAGCCCCAGCATTTT
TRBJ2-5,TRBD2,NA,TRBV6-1,CASSFLTSGRLKTQYF,TGTGCCAGCAGTTTCCTGACTAGCGGGAGGCTTAAGACCCAGTACTTC
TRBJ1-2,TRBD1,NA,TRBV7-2,CASSLGQGWNGYTF,TGTGCCAGCAGCTTGGGACAGGGATGGAATGGCTACACCTTC
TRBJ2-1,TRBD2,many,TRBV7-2,CASSFFGGSNEQFF,TGTGCCAGCAGCTTCTTCGGCGGGAGTAATGAGCAGTTCTTC
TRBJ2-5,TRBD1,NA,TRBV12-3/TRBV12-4,CASSPMDRGKTQYF,TGTGCCAGCAGTCCGATGGACAGGGGAAAGACCCAGTACTTC
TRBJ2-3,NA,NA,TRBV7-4,CASSLGSTVLTDTQYF,TGTGCCAGCAGCTTAGGGTCTACGGTCCTCACAGATACGCAGTATTTT
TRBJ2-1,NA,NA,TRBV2,CASSDRGASYNEQFF,TGTGCCAGCAGTGACCGAGGGGCGTCCTACAATGAGCAGTTCTTC